Listed here are 13 T cell receptor beta chains from one sample, sequenced in a study of blood T cell repertoires in COVID-19. Sequencing used immunoSEQ multiplex PCR; TCRdb keeps in-frame clones, though not all of them. The table lists about 74,000 clones, roughly 86% of them singletons. The material sequenced was peripheral blood. All receptors derive from a man between 65 and 85 years old with acute or convalescent COVID-19.

This clone was observed a single time. V is TRBV4-3 and J is TRBJ2-1; D is unclear. Germline lookup yields CDR1 LGHNA and CDR2 YSLEER. This CDR3 contains 17 residues. The V gene lost 0 bases and the J gene lost 0 bases, with 12 bases spanning the gap. The CDR3 region is CASSQDGIADSYNEQFF. Here the CDR3 DNA reads TGCGCCAGCAGCCAAGATGGAATTGCGGACTCCTACAATGAGCAGTTCTTC.

This rearrangement joins TRBV5-4 to TRBJ2-4, with no clear D. This CDR3 comprises 10 residues. V was pared by 4 bases and J by 10 bases, with 6 bases between. From germline, CDR1 is SGHNT and CDR2 YYREEE (reference sequence). In DNA form, the CDR3 reads TGTGCCAGCAGCGTAGTAATTCAGTACTTC. This gives the protein CASSVVIQYF.

The CDR3 loop reads CASSLSPEAFF. The CDR3 nucleotides read TGTGCCAGCAGCTTGAGCCCTGAAGCTTTCTTT. J is TRBJ1-1 and V is TRBV7-2; no firm D call. CDR3 length equals 11 residues. The V gene's germline CDR1 is SGHTA and CDR2 FQGNSA. V lost 3 bases and J lost 6, with 5 bases in between.

The rearrangement joins TRBV3-1 (or the pseudogene TRBV3-2) to TRBJ1-1; 7 positions match TRBD1. This CDR3 is built from 12 residues. The V segment lost 2 bases and the J segment 10 bases; nucleotides outside the gene matches: 4. Germline-derived CDR1 and CDR2 are LGHDT and YNNKEL (reference sequence). CDR3 protein: CASSQRQGAAFF. The CDR3 DNA reads as TGTGCCAGCAGCCAACGACAGGGTGCAGCTTTCTTT.

In the case of this clone: The identical CDR3 is also encoded by other nucleotide sequences in the sample. This chain uses TRBV5-1 with TRBJ1-4; no clear D gene. Trimming shortened V by 0 bases and J by 7 bases, and 10 bases separated the two germline ends. The CDR3 has 14 amino acids. The germline gives CDR1 SGHRS, CDR2 YFSETQ. The CDR3 here is CASSLGGLGEKLFF. As DNA, the CDR3 is TGCGCCAGCAGCTTGGGAGGGCTGGGTGAAAAACTGTTTTTT.

The rearrangement joins TRBV5-1 to TRBJ1-1; weak D call: TRBD1 (6 bases). In germline, CDR1 is SGHRS, CDR2 YFSETQ. The V end was cut by 0 bases, the J end by 5 bases, with 17 bases between. The CDR3 has 16 amino acids. The CDR3 bases are TGCGCCAGCAGCTTGGGAGGAGGCAGGGGTCGGACTGAAGCTTTCTTT. Translated, it gives CASSLGGGRGRTEAFF.

The V and J genes are TRBV18 and TRBJ1-1, with D unresolved. Germline values: CDR1 KGHSH, CDR2 LQKENI. The CDR3 contains 14 residues. The germline V and J ends were trimmed by 2 bases and 0 bases, with 7 bases remaining between them. CDR3 coding DNA: TGTGCCAGCTCACCAGTCAGATTGAACACTGAAGCTTTCTTT. Translating gives CASSPVRLNTEAFF.

The chain links TRBV19 to TRBJ2-6, with 10 bases lining up with TRBD1. CDR1 LNHDA and CDR2 SQIVND come from the germline V gene (reference sequence). V shed 5 bases and J 1 base; nucleotides not matched to a gene: 5. The CDR3 spans 17 residues. CDR3 nucleotides: TGTGCCAGTAGTTTCCGGGACAGGGGATCTGGGGCCAACGTCCTGACTTTC. Its translation is CASSFRDRGSGANVLTF.

The chain combines TRBV2 with TRBJ1-5, with D unresolved. V was shortened by 2 bases and J by 0 bases, with 5 bases between the two germline ends. Germline CDR1 SNHLY, CDR2 FYNNEI. The CDR3 is 14 residues long. CDR3 amino acids: CASSETPSNQPQHF. The CDR3 coding sequence is TGTGCCAGCAGTGAAACTCCTAGCAATCAGCCCCAGCATTTT.

This clone was detected a few times. The CDR3 loop is CASRPTGANEKLFF. The DNA of the CDR3 is TGTGCCAGCAGACCTACGGGAGCTAATGAAAAACTGTTTTTT. The chain carries TRBV6-5 and TRBJ1-4; no reliable D call. The CDR3 has 14 amino acids. V was trimmed by 6 bases and J by 3 bases, leaving 11 bases between them. Germline values: CDR1 MNHEY, CDR2 SVGAGI.

The table lists this clone with a count of one. The V call is TRBV6-2 or TRBV6-3, the J call TRBJ1-5, with 7 bases aligning to TRBD1. Trimming cost V 2 bases and J 6 bases; bases outside gene matches: 13. Germline lookup yields CDR1 MNHEY and CDR2 SVGEGT. This CDR3 is 17 amino acids long. Written as DNA, the CDR3 is TGTGCCAGCAGTTACCACAGGGGCTATAGCCCGGTTCAGCCCCAGCATTTT. This translates into CASSYHRGYSPVQPQHF.

The V call is TRBV30, the J call TRBJ1-1; TRBD1 is a possible D gene (5 bases). Trimming stripped 2 bases from V and 1 base from J, with 8 bases between. Per germline, CDR1 GTSNPN and CDR2 SVGIG (reference sequence). This CDR3 is 13 amino acids long. CDR3 in DNA: TGTGCCTGGAGTCTGCAGGGGAACACTGAAGCTTTCTTT. It codes for CAWSLQGNTEAFF.

The V gene is TRBV11-2, the J gene TRBJ2-2; maybe TRBD2 (5 bases). Germline lookup yields CDR1 SGHAT and CDR2 FQNNGV. The CDR3 loop spans 14 amino acids. V was clipped by 6 bases and J by 5 bases, with 13 bases between them. The CDR3 nucleotides read TGTGCCAGCAGGCTAGCACCGGGGACCGGGGAGCTGTTTTTT. It specifies CASRLAPGTGELFF.